Below are 21 T cell receptor beta chains sequenced from a single sample in a study of blood T cell repertoires in COVID-19. Assay used: immunoSEQ multiplex PCR; TCRdb lists only in-frame clones, some missing. The sample has about 170,000 clones, around 87% seen once. Material for sequencing was peripheral blood. The receptors were sampled from an elderly woman with COVID-19, enrolled during active disease.

This rearrangement joins TRBV5-1 to TRBJ2-3, with 7 nucleotides matching TRBD2. Looked up from germline, CDR1 is SGHRS and CDR2 is YFSETQ. CDR3 size: 13 residues. J gave up 6 bases and V 4 bases, and 5 bases lay outside the gene matches. CDR3 protein: CASSPGTTDTQYF. CDR3 coding DNA: TGCGCCAGCAGCCCGGGGACTACGGATACGCAGTATTTT.

V gene TRBV9 combines with J gene TRBJ2-1; TRBD2 aligns across 14 bases. This CDR3 comprises 14 residues. The germline V gene has CDR1 SGDLS and CDR2 YYNGEE. V lost 3 bases, J lost 8 bases, and 1 base stayed unmatched. The CDR3, as DNA: TGTGCCAGCAGCGCGGGACTAGCGGGAGATGAGCAGTTCTTC. Amino acids: CASSAGLAGDEQFF.

The rearrangement joins TRBV9 to TRBJ1-6; D perhaps matches TRBD1 (5 bases). Trimming removed 4 bases at V and 7 bases at J, with 12 bases between. The CDR3 contains 14 residues. Per germline, CDR1 SGDLS and CDR2 YYNGEE. CDR3 in amino acids: CASSPDSENSPLHF. The CDR3 DNA reads TGTGCCAGCAGCCCCGACAGTGAAAATTCACCCCTCCACTTT.

The chain links TRBV18 to TRBJ2-7; D unresolved. Trimming left V 1 base short and J 3 bases short, with 13 bases between. Looked up from germline, CDR1 is KGHSH and CDR2 is LQKENI. This CDR3 contains 15 residues. The CDR3 loop reads CASSPLLSTNYEQYF. Here the CDR3 DNA reads TGTGCCAGCTCACCACTTTTGTCCACAAACTACGAGCAGTACTTC.

The V and J genes are TRBV27 and TRBJ2-1; TRBD2 matches 7 bases. The CDR3 has 14 residues. CDR1 and CDR2 from the germline V gene are MNHEY and SMNVEV (reference sequence). J lost 7 bases, V lost 6 bases, and 9 bases had no gene match. This CDR3 reads CASSLDGGRNEQFF. The CDR3, as DNA: TGTGCCAGCAGCCTGGACGGGGGGAGGAATGAGCAGTTCTTC.

There are a few counts of this clone. The rearrangement uses TRBV5-6 and TRBJ2-7; D not resolved. Germline CDR1 SGHDT, CDR2 YYEEEE. Trimming took off 0 bases at V and 3 bases at J, with 13 bases between the two ends. CDR3 size: 15 residues. CDR3 loop: CASSLGAGSLYEQYF. The CDR3 DNA reads as TGTGCCAGCAGCTTGGGAGCAGGCAGCCTCTACGAGCAGTACTTC.

The chain recombines TRBV7-9 with TRBJ2-2; TRBD1 aligns across 8 bases. Germline assignment: CDR1 SEHNR and CDR2 FQNEAQ (reference sequence). CDR3 size: 18 residues. V shed 1 base and J 1 base; nucleotides not matched to a gene: 8. The CDR3 DNA reads TGTGCCAGCAGCTTAGGACTAGGGACAGGCCGGAACACCGGGGAGCTGTTTTTT. Translation gives CASSLGLGTGRNTGELFF. The full variable domain, in which reference TRBV7-9 and TRBJ2-2 provide the parts outside the CDR3, is DTGVSQNPRHKITKRGQNVTFRCDPISEHNRLYWYRQTLGQGPEFLTYFQNEAQLEKSRLLSDRFSAERPKGSFSTLEIQRTEQGDSAMYLCASSLGLGTGRNTGELFFGEGSRLTVL.

The gene calls are TRBV28 and TRBJ2-6, with D possibly matching TRBD1 (6 bases). The CDR3 has 13 amino acids. V was clipped by 10 bases and J by 3 bases, with 10 bases between them. The germline CDR1 and CDR2 sequences are MDHEN and SYDVKM. CDR3 residues: CATNRDGANVLTF. The CDR3 DNA reads as TGTGCCACCAACAGGGATGGGGCCAACGTCCTGACTTTC.

This chain links TRBV28 with TRBJ1-1; a possible D gene is TRBD1 (6 bases). Germline V CDR1 and CDR2: MDHEN, SYDVKM. Trimming pared 5 bases from V and 4 bases from J, leaving 20 bases between. The CDR3 extends over 16 amino acids. The CDR3 bases are TGTGCCAGCAGTCACCCTTTGGGCCAGGGGATCACTGAAGCTTTCTTT. Residues: CASSHPLGQGITEAFF.

This clone has only one observation. The chain employs TRBV28 and TRBJ2-3; perhaps TRBD2 as D (6 bases). CDR1 MDHEN and CDR2 SYDVKM come from the germline V gene. There are 13 residues in the CDR3. V lost 4 bases, J lost 7 bases, and 12 bases lay in between. The CDR3 nucleotides read TGTGCCAGCAGTTCCGGGGGACGTAATACGCAGTATTTT. It specifies CASSSGGRNTQYF.

The rearrangement joins TRBV12-3 or TRBV12-4 to TRBJ1-2; D is uncertain. Trimming took off 7 bases at V and 6 bases at J, with 15 bases between the two ends. The CDR3 has 13 amino acids. In DNA form, the CDR3 reads TGTGCCAGCAACATAAGAGGGCGTAATGGCTACACCTTC. Protein sequence: CASNIRGRNGYTF.

The V gene is TRBV5-6, the J gene TRBJ1-1, with D possibly matching TRBD1 (6 bases). V lost 4 bases and J lost 0, with 19 bases in between. Germline CDR1 reads SGHDT; CDR2 reads YYEEEE. This CDR3 is built from 17 residues. CDR3 nucleotide sequence: TGTGCCAGCAGCGACGCTGAGGGGGGGGCCTTGAACACTGAAGCTTTCTTT. Translation: CASSDAEGGALNTEAFF.

The chain combines TRBV7-9 with TRBJ1-1; D ambiguous. The CDR3 loop spans 13 amino acids. CDR1 and CDR2 (germline): SEHNR, FQNEAQ (reference sequence). Trimming stripped 6 bases from V and 1 base from J, with 9 bases between. The chain's CDR3 is CASSKMRNTEAFF. CDR3 DNA: TGTGCCAGCAGTAAAATGCGGAACACTGAAGCTTTCTTT.

The V call is TRBV5-5, the J call TRBJ1-1, with TRBD1 identical over 7 bases. Germline trimming cut 5 bases from V and 4 bases from J; bases unmatched to any gene: 5. The CDR3 is made up of 13 amino acids. Germline V CDR1 and CDR2: SGHKS, YYEKEE (reference sequence). In nucleotides, the CDR3 is TGTGCCAGCAGTGTGCAGGGGGGCACTGAAGCTTTCTTT. It specifies CASSVQGGTEAFF.

The rearrangement joins TRBV7-2 to TRBJ2-3; 10 bases are a match to TRBD2. This CDR3 region has 16 residues. V shed 3 bases and J 6 bases; nucleotides not matched to a gene: 9. Germline CDR1 reads SGHTA; CDR2 reads FQGNSA. Written as DNA, the CDR3 is TGTGCCAGCAGCTTGGCCAGGCTAGCGGGAGTTGATACGCAGTATTTT. Translated: CASSLARLAGVDTQYF.

A word on this clone: The junction differs from germline at one of its ends, possibly a read error. The J gene is TRBJ1-1, the V gene TRBV12-3 or TRBV12-4; TRBD1 is a possible D gene (5 bases). The CDR3 consists of 12 residues. The CDR3: CASSLEWGEGFF. The DNA for the CDR3 is TGTGCCAGCAGTTTAGAGTGGGGGGAAGGTTTCTTT.

The chain links TRBV4-2 to TRBJ1-1; D is perhaps TRBD1 (6 bases). CDR3 length equals 17 residues. CDR1 is LGHNA, CDR2 YNFKEQ, per germline. V lost 1 base and J 1 base, leaving 16 bases between the germline ends. The chain's CDR3 is CASSQGGGGIRNTEAFF. CDR3 sequence (DNA): TGTGCCAGCAGCCAAGGGGGGGGCGGAATTAGGAACACTGAAGCTTTCTTT.

The rearrangement joins TRBV4-1 to TRBJ2-1; 13 nucleotides match TRBD2. This CDR3 comprises 20 residues. Germline assignment: CDR1 MGHRA and CDR2 YSYEKL. After removal of 1 base from V and 4 bases from J, the junction contained 13 bases not matched to a gene. The CDR3 region has the DNA TGCGCCAGCAGCCAAGCGTCCGGGACTAGCGGGACGGTCGCTTACAATGAGCAGTTCTTC. Protein product: CASSQASGTSGTVAYNEQFF.

In its sample, this clone was seen once. The chain links TRBV5-6 to TRBJ2-7; possible D gene TRBD1, 5 bases. The CDR3 has 13 residues. Germline V gene data show CDR1 as SGHDT and CDR2 as YYEEEE. V was cut by 4 bases and J by 3 bases, with 11 bases left in between. The CDR3 region is CASSKGKNYEQYF. The CDR3 coding sequence is TGTGCCAGCAGCAAGGGGAAAAACTACGAGCAGTACTTC.

The chain carries TRBV5-1 and TRBJ2-5, with 16 bases fitting TRBD2. CDR3 length: 18 amino acids. The germline gives CDR1 SGHRS, CDR2 YFSETQ. V lost 3 bases and J lost 1; bases outside the gene matches: 6. The CDR3 DNA reads as TGCGCCAGCAGCTCCGGGACTAGCGGGAGGGTTAGCCAAGAGACCCAGTACTTC. The encoded protein is CASSSGTSGRVSQETQYF.

This clone has more than one count but fewer than ten. This chain joins TRBV7-6 and TRBJ2-3, with TRBD2 identical over 8 bases. The CDR3 contains 16 residues. Germline CDR1 and CDR2: SGHVS and FNYEAQ. Trimming removed 2 bases from V and 2 bases from J; junction bases left unmatched: 6. The CDR3 here is CASSLLLAASTDTQYF. The CDR3 region has the DNA TGTGCCAGCAGCTTACTACTAGCGGCCTCCACAGATACGCAGTATTTT.